This T cell receptor (beta chain) derives from a study of control samples from healthy donors and cancer patients. Clones were read by immunoSEQ multiplex PCR, and TCRdb kept only the in-frame ones, dropping some. The data show 80,000 to 100,000 clones, 92% seen once. The CDR3 is made up of 14 amino acids. V lost 4 bases and J 4 bases, leaving 12 bases between the germline ends. Germline V gene data show CDR1 as KGHDR and CDR2 as SFDVKD. Sequencing input: blood. The chain uses TRBV24-1 and TRBJ1-2, with D perhaps TRBD1 (6 bases). The receptor was isolated from a human donor in good health. The donor label of this sample is uncertain. The CDR3 region is CATSDATGPYGYTF. The CDR3 DNA is TGTGCCACCAGTGACGCGACAGGTCCCTATGGCTACACCTTC.